These 32 T cell receptor beta chains were all obtained from the same sample, sequenced in a study of OX40 agonist ivuxolimab in advanced cancers. The table came from immunoSEQ multiplex PCR; TCRdb's copy has only in-frame clones and leaves some out. The table has about 30,000 clones, about 74% seen once; the top ten hold about an eighth. The sample was CD4+ or CD8+ T cells sorted from blood, taken in a trial of the OX40 agonist ivuxolimab. The receptors here all came from an adult with an advanced solid tumor such as melanoma, head and neck, liver or kidney cancer.

This chain links TRBV5-1 with TRBJ1-1; possible D gene TRBD1, 5 bases. Germline values: CDR1 SGHRS, CDR2 YFSETQ. The CDR3 sequence is 13 residues long. The V gene lost 6 bases and the J gene lost 7 bases, with 16 bases spanning the gap. The CDR3 region is CASKSGSDGEAFF. CDR3 coding DNA: TGCGCCAGCAAATCAGGGTCAGACGGTGAAGCTTTCTTT.

V is TRBV5-6 and J is TRBJ2-2, with TRBD1 identical over 9 bases. Trimming at V came to 2 bases and at J to 4 bases, leaving 9 bases not matched to a gene. The CDR3 contains 17 residues. Germline CDR1 and CDR2: SGHDT and YYEEEE. The CDR3 bases are TGTGCCAGCAGCTTCGCAATGGGACAGGGTGGCACCGGGGAGCTGTTTTTT. This translates into CASSFAMGQGGTGELFF.

The chain recombines TRBV6-5 with TRBJ1-1; D unresolved. Per germline, CDR1 MNHEY and CDR2 SVGAGI. This CDR3 spans 15 amino acids. The V end lost 0 bases, the J end lost 1 base, and 9 bases lay between the germline ends. Written as DNA, the CDR3 is TGTGCCAGCAGTTACTCCCTAAATACGAACACTGAAGCTTTCTTT. The encoded protein is CASSYSLNTNTEAFF.

This clone has only one observation. The V call is TRBV11-2, the J call TRBJ1-3; no firm D call. The germline gives CDR1 SGHAT, CDR2 FQNNGV. This CDR3 contains 13 residues. The germline V and J ends were trimmed by 6 bases and 3 bases, with 9 bases remaining between them. The CDR3 loop is CASRDAYGNTIYF. In nucleotides, the CDR3 is TGTGCCAGCAGAGATGCTTATGGAAACACCATATATTTT.

CDR3 sequence (DNA): TGCGCCAGCAGCTTGAGGTTTGAGGGCACCCAAGAGACCCAGTACTTC. Protein: CASSLRFEGTQETQYF. The chain combines TRBV5-1 with TRBJ2-5, with D possibly TRBD2 on 5 matching bases. Germline CDR1 SGHRS, CDR2 YFSETQ. This CDR3 spans 16 amino acids. The ends were cut back, 1 base at V and 1 base at J, with 14 bases in the middle.

The rearrangement links TRBV9 to TRBJ2-3; 8 bases are shared with TRBD1. The V gene end was trimmed by 3 bases and the J gene end by 2 bases; junction bases not matched to a gene: 8. There are 16 residues in the CDR3. Per the germline V gene, CDR1 is SGDLS and CDR2 is YYNGEE. The DNA of the CDR3 is TGTGCCAGCAGCGCCGGGACAGGATTCCACACAGATACGCAGTATTTT. Translated: CASSAGTGFHTDTQYF.

The chain has TRBV5-8 and TRBJ2-7; maybe TRBD2 (5 bases). With 6 bases removed from V and 6 bases from J, the gap between germline ends came to 16 bases. The CDR3 extends over 13 amino acids. CDR1 and CDR2 from the germline V gene are SGHTS and YDEGEE. The CDR3 spells CASKIPGKSEQYF. The CDR3 nucleotides are TGTGCCAGCAAAATTCCGGGAAAATCCGAGCAGTACTTC.

This chain joins TRBV9 and TRBJ1-3; D might be TRBD1 (6 bases). Germline V CDR1 and CDR2: SGDLS, YYNGEE. CDR3 length equals 13 residues. The V end was cut by 3 bases, the J end by 6 bases, with 10 bases between. This chain's CDR3 is CASSGGQLNTIYF. The CDR3 DNA reads as TGTGCCAGCAGCGGAGGACAGCTAAACACCATATATTTT.

The chain links TRBV5-6 to TRBJ2-3; D possibly corresponds to TRBD1 (6 bases). Germline CDR1 reads SGHDT; CDR2 reads YYEEEE. The CDR3 has 13 residues. V lost 6 bases, J lost 8 bases, and 16 bases lay in between. The CDR3: CASTWQGISTQYF. CDR3 nucleotides: TGTGCCAGCACATGGCAGGGGATATCTACGCAGTATTTT.

V is TRBV4-1 and J is TRBJ1-1; 9 nucleotides align to TRBD1. The V gene end was trimmed by 3 bases and the J gene end by 5 bases; junction bases not matched to a gene: 7. CDR1 is MGHRA, CDR2 YSYEKL, per germline. The CDR3 is 15 residues long. CDR3 residues: CASSQEDRGLTEAFF. The CDR3 DNA sequence: TGCGCCAGCAGCCAGGAGGACAGGGGATTAACTGAAGCTTTCTTT.

The rearrangement links TRBV4-3 to TRBJ2-1; D is ambiguous. The CDR3 is 13 amino acids. Germline V gives CDR1 LGHNA, CDR2 YSLEER. V gave up 1 base and J gave up 6 bases, with 7 bases separating them. CDR3 coding DNA: TGCGCCAGCAGCCAAGCGAGAAGCAATGAGCAGTTCTTC. Protein sequence: CASSQARSNEQFF.

The chain uses TRBV7-2 and TRBJ2-5; D might be TRBD1 (6 bases). The tail of the sequence fits TRBJ2-7 better, so the J call may be wrong. The germline CDR1 and CDR2 sequences are SGHTA and FQGNSA. The CDR3 is 14 amino acids. The CDR3 sequence: CASSLVAGAYEQYF. The CDR3 DNA is TGTGCCAGCAGCTTAGTAGCAGGGGCTTACGAGCAGTACTTC.

The chain has TRBV29-1 and TRBJ1-1; D gene unclear. V was cut by 0 bases and J by 5 bases, with 7 bases left in between. Germline V lookup: CDR1 SQVTM, CDR2 ANQGSEA. CDR3 size: 12 residues. The DNA of the CDR3 is TGCAGCGTTGAAGAAGGGAGGACTGAAGCTTTCTTT. Translation: CSVEEGRTEAFF. Complete variable domain (other parts from reference TRBV29-1 and TRBJ1-1): SAVISQKPSRDICQRGTSLTIQCQVDSQVTMMFWYRQQPGQSLTLIATANQGSEATYESGFVIDKFPISRPNLTFSTLTVSNMSPEDSSIYLCSVEEGRTEAFFGQGTRLTVV.

The rearrangement uses TRBV6-4 and TRBJ2-3, with D possibly called TRBD1 or TRBD2 (5 bases each). V dropped 0 bases and J dropped 8 bases, with 12 bases sitting between them. This CDR3 has 14 residues. Per germline, CDR1 MRHNA and CDR2 SNTAGT. CDR3 residues: CASSDSSRDGTQYF. In DNA, the CDR3 is TGTGCCAGCAGTGACTCGAGTAGGGACGGTACGCAGTATTTT.

The rearrangement uses TRBV19 and TRBJ1-2; 10 bases are shared with TRBD1. The V and J ends lost 4 bases and 4 bases, in that order; junction bases with no gene match: 6. CDR1 and CDR2 from the germline V gene are LNHDA and SQIVND (reference sequence). The CDR3 is 15 amino acids. As DNA, the CDR3 is TGTGCCAGTAGTACCGGGACAGGGGATTTCTATGGCTACACCTTC. It translates to CASSTGTGDFYGYTF.

This clone came up a few times. The V and J genes are TRBV30 and TRBJ1-6; TRBD1 agrees at 8 bases. The germline V gene has CDR1 GTSNPN and CDR2 SVGIG (reference sequence). This CDR3 region has 14 residues. V gave up 2 bases and J gave up 7 bases; unmatched junction bases: 4. In DNA, the CDR3 is TGTGCCTGGAGTTTGAGACAGGGGAATTCACCCCTCCACTTT. Encoded protein: CAWSLRQGNSPLHF.

The V gene is TRBV7-2, the J gene TRBJ2-1, with TRBD2 identical over 14 bases. Trimming took 3 bases from V and 9 from J; bases not matched to a gene: 10. The CDR3 is 17 amino acids. CDR1 is SGHTA, CDR2 FQGNSA, per germline. Here the CDR3 DNA reads TGTGCCAGCAGCTTGCACCGACTAGCGGGGGGGCGACGTGAGCAGTTCTTC. Protein product: CASSLHRLAGGRREQFF.

CDR3: CASSLGTGDAEQYV. CDR3 coding DNA: TGTGCCAGCAGCCTCGGGACAGGGGATGCCGAGCAGTACGTC. The chain is built from TRBV7-9 and TRBJ2-7; 10 nucleotides agree with TRBD1. Germline loops: CDR1 SEHNR, CDR2 FQNEAQ (reference sequence). Trimming removed 5 bases from V and 6 bases from J; junction bases left unmatched: 7. This CDR3 comprises 14 residues.

This rearrangement joins TRBV19 to TRBJ2-7, with D perhaps assigned TRBD1 or TRBD2 (5 bases each). This CDR3 comprises 13 residues. Deletions cut 6 bases from V and 3 bases from J, with 12 bases between. Germline-derived CDR1 and CDR2 are LNHDA and SQIVND (reference sequence). CDR3 sequence (DNA): TGTGCCAGTAGCCCGGGACGGCTCTACGAGCAGTACTTC. Encoded protein: CASSPGRLYEQYF.

The chain combines TRBV30 with TRBJ1-5, with TRBD1 as a possible D gene (6 bases). Deletions cut 1 base from V and 2 bases from J, with 21 bases between. CDR1 and CDR2 (germline): GTSNPN, SVGIG (reference sequence). The CDR3 has 18 residues. DNA for the CDR3: TGTGCCTGGAGTGACTCCCGTAGCAGGGGATCTGGCAATCAGCCCCAGCATTTT. It yields the protein CAWSDSRSRGSGNQPQHF. The variable domain in full, completed from reference TRBV30 and TRBJ1-5, reads SQTIHQWPATLVQPVGSPLSLECTVEGTSNPNLYWYRQAAGRGLQLLFYSVGIGQISSEVPQNLSASRPQDRQFILSSKKLLLSDSGFYLCAWSDSRSRGSGNQPQHFGDGTRLSIL.

The genes are TRBV7-9 and TRBJ2-1, with 15 nucleotides matching TRBD2. The germline CDR1 and CDR2 sequences are SEHNR and FQNEAQ (reference sequence). V lost 5 bases, J lost 7 bases, and 6 bases stayed unmatched. The CDR3 totals 16 residues. As DNA, the CDR3 is TGTGCCAGCAGCAGACCGGGACTAGCGGGGGGAAATGAGCAGTTCTTC. Its protein is CASSRPGLAGGNEQFF. Drawing the rest from reference TRBV7-9 and TRBJ2-1, the complete variable domain is DTGVSQNPRHKITKRGQNVTFRCDPISEHNRLYWYRQTLGQGPEFLTYFQNEAQLEKSRLLSDRFSAERPKGSFSTLEIQRTEQGDSAMYLCASSRPGLAGGNEQFFGPGTRLTVL.

The chain employs TRBV5-5 and TRBJ2-7, with D unresolved. Germline assignment: CDR1 SGHKS and CDR2 YYEKEE (reference sequence). The CDR3 covers 11 residues. V lost 5 bases and J lost 3, with 6 bases in between. CDR3 DNA: TGTGCCAGCAGTTTATACTACGAGCAGTACTTC. As protein: CASSLYYEQYF. The whole variable domain, filled in from reference TRBV5-5 and TRBJ2-7, reads DAGVTQSPTHLIKTRGQQVTLRCSPISGHKSVSWYQQVLGQGPQFIFQYYEKEERGRGNFPDRFSARQFPNYSSELNVNALLLGDSALYLCASSLYYEQYFGPGTRLTVT.

The V call is TRBV20-1, the J call TRBJ1-3; D is ambiguous. This CDR3 contains 11 residues. Trimming stripped 6 bases from V and 4 bases from J, with 7 bases between. Germline V gives CDR1 DFQATT, CDR2 SNEGSKA (reference sequence). Written as DNA, the CDR3 is TGCAGTGCCGTATCGGGAAACACCATATATTTT. It translates to CSAVSGNTIYF.

The CDR3 region is CASSLVLLEGHGYTF. CDR3 nucleotide sequence: TGTGCCAGCAGCTTGGTTCTCCTAGAGGGCCATGGCTACACCTTC. The chain is built from TRBV5-8 and TRBJ1-2; D ambiguous. Trimming took off 0 bases at V and 6 bases at J, with 15 bases between the two ends. The CDR3 has 15 amino acids. CDR1 is SGHTS and CDR2 is YDEGEE in the germline V gene.

The chain recombines TRBV15 with TRBJ1-5; a possible D gene is TRBD1 (5 bases). V shed 4 bases and J shed 1 base, with 11 bases lying between them. The CDR3 has 15 residues. Germline CDR1 and CDR2: LNHNV and YYDKDF (reference sequence). CDR3 residues: CATSMGPGSNQPQHF. The CDR3 bases are TGTGCCACCAGCATGGGGCCGGGGAGCAATCAGCCCCAGCATTTT. Combining the CDR3 with reference TRBV15 and TRBJ1-5 gives the whole variable domain DAMVIQNPRYQVTQFGKPVTLSCSQTLNHNVMYWYQQKSSQAPKLLFHYYDKDFNNEADTPDNFQSRRPNTSFCFLDIRSPGLGDTAMYLCATSMGPGSNQPQHFGDGTRLSIL.

The gene calls are TRBV2 and TRBJ1-1; unclear D gene. CDR3 length equals 13 residues. Trimming stripped 5 bases from V and 1 base from J, with 8 bases between. CDR1 and CDR2 (germline): SNHLY, FYNNEI. CDR3 sequence (DNA): TGTGCCAGCAGTCTAGGTTGGAACACTGAAGCTTTCTTT. It translates to CASSLGWNTEAFF.

Only one count was recorded for this clone. This chain joins TRBV18 and TRBJ2-7, with 11 positions matching TRBD2. Germline CDR1 and CDR2: KGHSH and LQKENI. J gave up 3 bases and V 6 bases, and 10 bases lay outside the gene matches. The length of the CDR3 is 16 residues. CDR3 in amino acids: CASSPTAGTSGYEQYF. The DNA of the CDR3 is TGTGCCAGCTCCCCGACTGCCGGGACTAGCGGCTACGAGCAGTACTTC.

V gene TRBV7-9 combines with J gene TRBJ2-7; D gene unclear. The CDR3 totals 11 residues. The V end lost 3 bases, the J end lost 4 bases, and 4 bases lay between the germline ends. Germline CDR1 is SEHNR and CDR2 is FQNEAQ (reference sequence). DNA for the CDR3: TGTGCCAGCAGCTTCCTATACGAGCAGTACTTC. It yields the protein CASSFLYEQYF.

The genes are TRBV20-1 and TRBJ1-4; D ambiguous. CDR3 length equals 11 residues. CDR1 and CDR2 (germline): DFQATT, SNEGSKA (reference sequence). V was shortened by 5 bases and J by 8 bases, with 9 bases between the two germline ends. The CDR3 nucleotides read TGCAGTGCTCAGGACGGGGAAAAACTGTTTTTT. Its protein is CSAQDGEKLFF.

With regard to this clone: A junction boundary mismatches the germline segment, possibly from a read error. The V call is TRBV5-1, the J call TRBJ1-1; D remains ambiguous. Germline loops: CDR1 SGHRS, CDR2 YFSETQ. The CDR3 loop spans 13 amino acids. CDR3 sequence reads: CASRLSVNTEAFF. The CDR3 coding sequence is TGCGCCAGCCGCTTGTCCGTTAACACTGAAGCTTTCTTT.

The chain recombines TRBV7-2 with TRBJ2-1, with TRBD2 matching 15 bases. CDR1 is SGHTA, CDR2 FQGNSA, per germline. V dropped 5 bases and J dropped 0; count of bases not matched to a gene: 2. The CDR3 runs 17 residues. The CDR3 reads CASSRGLAGGSYNEQFF. DNA of the CDR3: TGTGCCAGCAGCAGGGGACTAGCGGGGGGCTCCTACAATGAGCAGTTCTTC.

The chain has TRBV5-3 and TRBJ2-7; D unclear. TRBV5-3 is an ORF, and what it does is uncertain. The CDR3 covers 15 residues. V dropped 3 bases and J dropped 0 bases, with 13 bases sitting between them. The CDR3 spells CARSSPRKSSYEQYV. The CDR3 bases are TGTGCCAGAAGCTCCCCCCGGAAGAGCTCCTACGAGCAGTACGTC.